Below, 12 T cell receptor beta chains from the same sample are listed, as sequenced in a study of cytomegalovirus exposure and HLA in healthy donors. Primers: 60 Vbeta forward and 13 Jbeta reverse. Measured with immunoSEQ multiplex PCR; TCRdb has only the in-frame clones, and not every one. Of around 95,000 clones listed, roughly 80% are singletons. The source material was PBMCs. These receptor sequences come from a man between 25 and 39 years old in good health and CMV-seropositive.

The chain employs TRBV7-3 and TRBJ2-3, with TRBD2 identical over 7 bases. Per germline, CDR1 SGHTA and CDR2 FQGTGA. J gave up 5 bases and V 2 bases, and 7 bases lay outside the gene matches. The CDR3 covers 15 residues. The chain's CDR3 is CASSLPGGTKDTQYF. CDR3 sequence (DNA): TGTGCCAGCAGCTTACCCGGGGGGACTAAAGATACGCAGTATTTT.

V and J are TRBV5-1 and TRBJ1-1; possibly TRBD1 for D (6 bases). Trimming shortened V by 1 base and J by 2 bases, and 15 bases separated the two germline ends. This CDR3 comprises 16 residues. Germline values: CDR1 SGHRS, CDR2 YFSETQ. The CDR3: CASSLRETGTNTEAFF. In nucleotides, the CDR3 is TGCGCCAGCAGCTTGCGAGAAACAGGGACCAACACTGAAGCTTTCTTT.

This chain joins TRBV28 and TRBJ2-7; 14 nucleotides align to TRBD2. CDR1 MDHEN and CDR2 SYDVKM come from the germline V gene. CDR3 size: 15 residues. V was pared by 5 bases and J by 7 bases, with 7 bases of the junction left unmatched. The CDR3 region is CASSIRLAGGLEQYF. In DNA, the CDR3 is TGTGCCAGCAGTATCCGACTAGCGGGGGGGCTGGAGCAGTACTTC.

The chain carries TRBV27 and TRBJ2-3; D is perhaps TRBD2 (6 bases). This CDR3 contains 13 residues. The V gene's germline CDR1 is MNHEY and CDR2 SMNVEV (reference sequence). Trimming pared 6 bases from V and 2 bases from J, leaving 9 bases between. DNA for the CDR3: TGTGCCAGCAGATCTAGCGCCACAGATACGCAGTATTTT. Amino acid sequence: CASRSSATDTQYF.

The rearrangement uses TRBV7-2 and TRBJ2-1; the D gene is possibly TRBD2 (6 bases). From germline, CDR1 is SGHTA and CDR2 FQGNSA. The ends were cut back, 7 bases at V and 8 bases at J, with 9 bases in the middle. This CDR3 spans 11 amino acids. CDR3: CASTPGDEQFF. The CDR3 nucleotides are TGTGCCAGCACCCCGGGGGATGAGCAGTTCTTC.

This clone has ten or more counts. The CDR3 here is CASNRDSNTDTQYF. CDR3 nucleotides: TGTGCCAGCAACCGGGACAGCAACACAGATACGCAGTATTTT. This chain links TRBV6-5 with TRBJ2-3; TRBD1 aligns across 7 bases. This CDR3 region has 14 residues. Germline values: CDR1 MNHEY, CDR2 SVGAGI. V lost 7 bases and J lost 2; bases outside the gene matches: 6.

The chain carries TRBV4-3 and TRBJ2-7; D gene uncertain. Trimming left V 1 base short and J 2 bases short, with 15 bases between. CDR3 length: 16 residues. Germline CDR1 is LGHNA and CDR2 is YSLEER. The CDR3 loop reads CASSQGPVQAPYEQYF. In DNA form, the CDR3 reads TGCGCCAGCAGCCAAGGCCCGGTCCAGGCCCCCTACGAGCAGTACTTC.

The J gene is TRBJ1-2, the V gene TRBV21-1; no DNA check was done on the table's D call, TRBD1. TRBV21-1 is described as a pseudogene. This CDR3 has 18 amino acids. The CDR3 coding sequence is TGTGCCAGCAGCAAAGCCCGGACAGGGACCGTCCCAATCTATGGCTACACCTTC. This sequence encodes CASSKARTGTVPIYGYTF.

This clone was counted once. The chain is built from TRBV19 and TRBJ1-5; D perhaps matches TRBD1 (5 bases). Trimming removed 7 bases from V and 3 bases from J, with 13 bases in between. Germline CDR1 is LNHDA and CDR2 is SQIVND (reference sequence). The length of the CDR3 is 14 residues. In DNA form, the CDR3 reads TGTGCCAGTACTTCCAGGGTAGTCAATCAGCCCCAGCATTTT. This encodes CASTSRVVNQPQHF.

This clone was observed a few times. This chain uses TRBV6-6 with TRBJ1-1; TRBD1 might be the D (5 bases). Per the germline V gene, CDR1 is MNHNY and CDR2 is SVGAGI (reference sequence). The CDR3 is 15 amino acids. Between the trimmed V and J ends, which lost 7 bases and 1 base, there was a span of 16 bases. CDR3 DNA: TGTGCCAGCACCCGCAAGGGACTCACGAACACTGAAGCTTTCTTT. Translated: CASTRKGLTNTEAFF.

This clone was observed a few times. This chain uses TRBV6-5 with TRBJ1-1; D is unresolved. The CDR3 length is 13 residues. Germline CDR1 reads MNHEY; CDR2 reads SVGAGI. Between the trimmed V and J ends, which lost 2 bases and 1 base, there was a span of 5 bases. CDR3 region: CASSYEWNTEAFF. The CDR3 bases are TGTGCCAGCAGTTACGAGTGGAACACTGAAGCTTTCTTT.

This chain joins TRBV19 and TRBJ2-5; 7 nucleotides align to TRBD2. Germline CDR1 and CDR2: LNHDA and SQIVND (reference sequence). J was trimmed by 3 bases and V by 6 bases; bases with no gene match: 7. This CDR3 contains 14 residues. The CDR3 nucleotides are TGTGCCAGTAGCCCGGGACTACTAAAAGAGACCCAGTACTTC. Its translation: CASSPGLLKETQYF.